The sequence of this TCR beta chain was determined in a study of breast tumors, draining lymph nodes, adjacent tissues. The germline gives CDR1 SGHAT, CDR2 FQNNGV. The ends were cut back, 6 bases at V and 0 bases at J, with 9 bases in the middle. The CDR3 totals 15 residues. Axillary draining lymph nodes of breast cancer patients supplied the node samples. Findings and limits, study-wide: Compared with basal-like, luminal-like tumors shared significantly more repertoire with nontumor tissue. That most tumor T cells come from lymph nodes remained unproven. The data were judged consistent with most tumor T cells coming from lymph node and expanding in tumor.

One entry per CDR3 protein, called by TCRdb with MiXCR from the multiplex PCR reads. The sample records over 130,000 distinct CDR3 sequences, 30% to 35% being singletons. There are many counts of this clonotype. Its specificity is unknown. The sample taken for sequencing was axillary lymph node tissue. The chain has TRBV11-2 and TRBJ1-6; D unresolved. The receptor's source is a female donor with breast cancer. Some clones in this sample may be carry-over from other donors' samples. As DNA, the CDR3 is TGTGCCAGCAGGCCAGGAGACTCCTATAATTCACCCCTCCACTTT. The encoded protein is CASRPGDSYNSPLHF.